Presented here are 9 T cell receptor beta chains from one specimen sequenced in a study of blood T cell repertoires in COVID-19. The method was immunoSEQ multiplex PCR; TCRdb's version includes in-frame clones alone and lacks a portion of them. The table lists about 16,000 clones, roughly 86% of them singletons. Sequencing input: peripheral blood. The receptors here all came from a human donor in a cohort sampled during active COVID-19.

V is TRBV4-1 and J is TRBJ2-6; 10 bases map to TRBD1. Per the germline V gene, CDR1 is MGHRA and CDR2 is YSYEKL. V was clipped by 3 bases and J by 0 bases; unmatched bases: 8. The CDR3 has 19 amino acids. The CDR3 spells CASSQRQGARHSGANVLTF. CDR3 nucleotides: TGCGCCAGCAGCCAGCGACAGGGGGCGCGTCACTCTGGGGCCAACGTCCTGACTTTC.

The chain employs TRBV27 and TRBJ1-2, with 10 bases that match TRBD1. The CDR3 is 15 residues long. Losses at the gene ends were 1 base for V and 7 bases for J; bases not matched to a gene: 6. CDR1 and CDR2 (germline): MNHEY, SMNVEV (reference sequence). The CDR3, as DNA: TGTGCCAGCAGTTTATGGCGACAGGGGGCTGGTGGCTACACCTTC. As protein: CASSLWRQGAGGYTF.

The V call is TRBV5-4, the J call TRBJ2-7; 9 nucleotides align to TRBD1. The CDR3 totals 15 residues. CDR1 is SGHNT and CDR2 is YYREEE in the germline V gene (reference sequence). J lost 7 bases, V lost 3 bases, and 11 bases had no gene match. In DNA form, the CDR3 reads TGTGCCAGCAGCTCTGGCCGGGACAGGGTGGGAGAGCAGTACTTC. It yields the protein CASSSGRDRVGEQYF.

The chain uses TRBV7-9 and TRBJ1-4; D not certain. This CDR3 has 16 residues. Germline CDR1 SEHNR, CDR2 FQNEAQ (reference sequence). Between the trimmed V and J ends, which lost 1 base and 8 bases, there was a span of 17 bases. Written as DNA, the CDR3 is TGTGCCAGCAGCTTAGTTTCGTCGGGGTTCAGAGAAAAACTGTTTTTT. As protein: CASSLVSSGFREKLFF.

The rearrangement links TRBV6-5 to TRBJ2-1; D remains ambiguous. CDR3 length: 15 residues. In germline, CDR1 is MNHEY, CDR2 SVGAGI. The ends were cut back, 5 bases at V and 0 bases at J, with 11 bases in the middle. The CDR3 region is CASSPWPSSYNEQFF. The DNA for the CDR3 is TGTGCCAGCAGTCCCTGGCCTAGCTCCTACAATGAGCAGTTCTTC.

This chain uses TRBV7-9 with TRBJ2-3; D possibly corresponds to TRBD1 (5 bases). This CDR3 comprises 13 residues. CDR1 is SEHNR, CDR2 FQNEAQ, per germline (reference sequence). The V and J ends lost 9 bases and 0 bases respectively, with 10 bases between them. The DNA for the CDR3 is TGTGCCAGTATAACAGGAAGCACAGATACGCAGTATTTT. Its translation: CASITGSTDTQYF.

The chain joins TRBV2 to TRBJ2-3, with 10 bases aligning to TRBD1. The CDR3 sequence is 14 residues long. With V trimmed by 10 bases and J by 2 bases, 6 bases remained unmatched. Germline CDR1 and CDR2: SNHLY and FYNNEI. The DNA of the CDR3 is TGTGCCACTTCGGGACAGGGGATCACAGATACGCAGTATTTT. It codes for CATSGQGITDTQYF.

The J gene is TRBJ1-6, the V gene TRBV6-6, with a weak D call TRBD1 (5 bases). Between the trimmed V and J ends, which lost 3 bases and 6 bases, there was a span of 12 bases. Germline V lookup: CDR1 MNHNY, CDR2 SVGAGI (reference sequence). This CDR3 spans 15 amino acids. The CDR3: CASSYRTGANSPLHF. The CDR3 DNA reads TGTGCCAGCAGTTATCGCACAGGTGCTAATTCACCCCTCCACTTT.

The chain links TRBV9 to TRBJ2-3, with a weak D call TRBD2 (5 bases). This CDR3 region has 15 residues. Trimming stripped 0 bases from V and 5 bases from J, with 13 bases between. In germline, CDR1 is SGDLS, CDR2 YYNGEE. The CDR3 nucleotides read TGTGCCAGCAGCGTAGGGAGTAGCGATGGAGATACGCAGTATTTT. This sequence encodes CASSVGSSDGDTQYF. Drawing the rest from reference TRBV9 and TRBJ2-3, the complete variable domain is DSGVTQTPKHLITATGQRVTLRCSPRSGDLSVYWYQQSLDQGLQFLIQYYNGEERAKGNILERFSAQQFPDLHSELNLSSLELGDSALYFCASSVGSSDGDTQYFGPGTRLTVL.